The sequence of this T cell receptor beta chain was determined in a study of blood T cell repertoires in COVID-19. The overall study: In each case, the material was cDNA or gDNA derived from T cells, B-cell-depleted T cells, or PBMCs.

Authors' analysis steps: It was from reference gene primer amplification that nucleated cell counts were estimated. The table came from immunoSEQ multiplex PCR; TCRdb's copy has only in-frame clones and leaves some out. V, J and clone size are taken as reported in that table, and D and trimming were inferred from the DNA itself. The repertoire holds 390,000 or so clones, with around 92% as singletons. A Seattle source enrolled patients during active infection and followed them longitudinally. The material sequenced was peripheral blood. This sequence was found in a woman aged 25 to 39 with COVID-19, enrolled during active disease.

The CDR3: CASSPRGDPAANEKLFF. The CDR3 DNA reads TGTGCCAGCAGCCCACGGGGGGACCCGGCGGCTAATGAAAAACTGTTTTTT. The chain combines TRBV13 with TRBJ1-4, with D possibly matching TRBD1 (5 bases). The CDR3 is made up of 17 amino acids. Germline lookup yields CDR1 PRHDT and CDR2 FYEKMQ (reference sequence). V shed 5 bases and J shed 3 bases, with 19 bases lying between them.